The entry that follows covers one T cell receptor beta chain sequence. Its antigen is not known. CDR3 size: 16 residues. In germline, CDR1 is SEHNR, CDR2 FQNEAQ (reference sequence). J was trimmed by 2 bases and V by 5 bases; bases with no gene match: 10. Via MiXCR, TCRdb re-called the reads, giving one row per CDR3 protein. This sample has roughly 800,000 distinct CDR3 sequences, with roughly 28% found just once. This record comes from a study of T cell repertoires in cytomegalovirus infection. About the study: Recently identified HLA-C-restricted and well-studied HLA-B-restricted CMV epitopes were used. Public signatures in TCR beta pointed to CMV infection and matching HLA type. Study results and limitations: The ex vivo response showed dominance by HLA-C-restricted CMV-specific TCR beta clonotypes. CMV carriers having the relevant HLA were flagged by cumulative public TCR beta family frequency.

The chain uses TRBV7-9 and TRBJ2-3; TRBD2 aligns across 7 bases. Material: cultured CD8+ T cells from PBMCs, obtained from culture after CMV antigen stimulation. The sequence derives from a human donor in good health (CMV status not recorded). Some clones in this sample may be carry-over from other donors' samples. The CDR3 bases are TGTGCCAGCAGCCTCCGAACGGGGGGAGACACAGATACGCAGTATTTT. Translating it yields CASSLRTGGDTDTQYF.